The table lists the clone carrying this T cell receptor beta chain with a few counts. No antigen is known for it. The protocol was immunoSEQ multiplex PCR, while the TCRdb copy is restricted to in-frame clones and leaves out a portion. The table includes around 65,000 clones, roughly 88% detected once. These data are taken from a study of OX40 agonist ivuxolimab in advanced cancers. About the research overall: Dose-escalation patients suffered from hepatocellular carcinoma, melanoma, renal cell or head and neck cancer. It was permissible to have had prior anti-PD-1, anti-PD-L1 or anti-CTLA-4 therapy, and around 43% had some. Study-level points and caveats: Some of the nonresponding patients also showed low levels of normalized T-cell clonal expansion. On average, CD8+ T cells showed a greater number of expanded clones than CD4+.

Germline V gene lookup returns CDR1 LNHDA and CDR2 SQIVND (reference sequence). J gave up 3 bases and V 5 bases, and 9 bases lay outside the gene matches. The CDR3 contains 17 residues. The starting material was CD4+ or CD8+ T cells sorted from blood, obtained in a trial of the OX40 agonist ivuxolimab. The sequence derives from an adult with an advanced solid tumor such as melanoma, head and neck, liver or kidney cancer. The chain uses TRBV19 and TRBJ2-2, with 10 bases aligning to TRBD1. The CDR3: CASSLRRGQGDTGELFF. CDR3 DNA sequence: TGTGCCAGTAGTCTGAGGCGCGGACAGGGGGACACCGGGGAGCTGTTTTTT.